The next 24 T cell receptor beta chains were all read from a single sample in a study of T-cell memory formation after mild COVID-19. TCRdb itself ran the 5' RACE reads through MiXCR, one entry per CDR3 protein. The sample shows about 240,000 distinct CDR3 sequences, 8% to 9.5% of them seen only once. Sequenced input: PBMCs or a T cell subset sorted from them (not recorded which). The receptors originated from a man aged 18 to 30 who had mild COVID-19 (a few samples of this study predate the infection). Cell type and time point are not known.

The rearrangement uses TRBV4-2 and TRBJ2-3; either TRBD1 or TRBD2 may fit D (5 bases each). CDR1 and CDR2 from the germline V gene are LGHNA and YNFKEQ. The CDR3 has 15 residues. V was pared by 0 bases and J by 4 bases, with 11 bases between. CDR3: CASSQDVTGPDTQYF. CDR3 DNA: TGTGCCAGCAGCCAAGATGTCACGGGGCCAGATACGCAGTATTTT.

This clonotype was seen repeatedly, ten times or more. The chain employs TRBV5-4 and TRBJ2-5; 8 positions agree with TRBD2. The CDR3 is made up of 14 amino acids. J lost 5 bases, V lost 4 bases, and 7 bases had no gene match. CDR1 and CDR2 from the germline V gene are SGHNT and YYREEE (reference sequence). In DNA form, the CDR3 reads TGTGCCAGCAGCACGGGACTAGACGGGGAGACCCAGTACTTC. It encodes CASSTGLDGETQYF.

The genes are TRBV12-3 or TRBV12-4 and TRBJ2-1, with 10 bases aligning to TRBD2. J gave up 3 bases and V 7 bases, and 6 bases lay outside the gene matches. The CDR3 covers 15 residues. This chain's CDR3 is CASTLKRGGYNEQFF. The CDR3 DNA reads TGTGCCAGCACCCTTAAGCGGGGGGGCTACAATGAGCAGTTCTTC.

The chain joins TRBV5-6 to TRBJ1-2; TRBD1 matches 9 bases. Germline CDR1 and CDR2: SGHDT and YYEEEE. The CDR3 covers 14 residues. J was trimmed by 4 bases and V by 0 bases; bases with no gene match: 1. The CDR3 bases are TGTGCCAGCAGCTTGGTGGGACAGGGCTATGGCTACACCTTC. It specifies CASSLVGQGYGYTF.

This rearrangement joins TRBV20-1 to TRBJ2-7; D gene ambiguous. The germline V gene has CDR1 DFQATT and CDR2 SNEGSKA (reference sequence). The CDR3 has 13 amino acids. V shed 3 bases and J shed 5 bases, with 14 bases lying between them. The CDR3 loop is CSASHGWLDEQYV. CDR3 DNA sequence: TGCAGTGCTAGTCACGGCTGGTTGGACGAGCAGTACGTC.

A few counts support this clonotype. The chain links TRBV4-3 to TRBJ2-3; TRBD2 might be the D (5 bases). The CDR3 has 15 amino acids. The V end was cut by 1 base, the J end by 3 bases, with 11 bases between. CDR1 and CDR2 from the germline V gene are LGHNA and YSLEER. CDR3 region: CASSQGSGTTDTQYF. The CDR3 DNA reads TGCGCCAGCAGCCAAGGTTCGGGAACAACAGATACGCAGTATTTT.

The chain combines TRBV4-1 with TRBJ2-5; a possible D gene is TRBD1 (5 bases). V was pared by 3 bases and J by 2 bases, with 16 bases between. The germline V gene encodes CDR1 MGHRA and CDR2 YSYEKL. The CDR3 is made up of 16 amino acids. As DNA, the CDR3 is TGCGCCAGCAGCCAGATCTATGACAGTCCGCAAGAGACCCAGTACTTC. Translating it yields CASSQIYDSPQETQYF.

This clonotype was seen a handful of times. CDR3 DNA sequence: TGCAGTGCTAGAGCATCCTACGAGCAGTACGTC. The encoded protein is CSARASYEQYV. The rearrangement links TRBV20-1 to TRBJ2-7, with unresolved D. The CDR3 consists of 11 residues. V shed 1 base and J shed 1 base, with 2 bases lying between them. Germline lookup yields CDR1 DFQATT and CDR2 SNEGSKA (reference sequence).

This clonotype was seen more than once but under ten times. The chain is built from TRBV11-2 and TRBJ2-3, with 9 bases lining up with TRBD2. The CDR3 covers 15 residues. Germline-derived CDR1 and CDR2 are SGHAT and FQNNGV. After removal of 8 bases from V and 5 bases from J, the junction contained 11 bases not matched to a gene. The CDR3 bases are TGTGCCAGCTCCCAAGCGGGGGGCCGGGGAGATACGCAGTATTTT. Translation: CASSQAGGRGDTQYF.

Only a few counts were recorded for this clonotype. The CDR3: CASDRGKGGNTQYF. In nucleotides, the CDR3 is TGTGCCAGCGATCGCGGGAAAGGAGGAAATACGCAGTATTTT. This chain uses TRBV6-1 with TRBJ2-3; a weak D match, TRBD2 (6 bases). CDR3 length: 14 amino acids. Germline CDR1 and CDR2: MNHNS and SASEGT. V was shortened by 8 bases and J by 7 bases, with 19 bases between the two germline ends.

Details on this clonotype: The junction departs from the called germline gene at one end, perhaps through a read error. This sequence joins TRBV20-1 and TRBJ1-5; unclear D gene. Germline V gene lookup returns CDR1 DFQATT and CDR2 SNEGSKA (reference sequence). CDR3 size: 16 residues. CDR3 bases: TGCAGTGCTAGAGATACGCAGGAGCCTAGCAATCAGCCCAAGCATTTT. Protein sequence: CSARDTQEPSNQPKHF.

The chain recombines TRBV29-1 with TRBJ1-1, with D uncertain. Germline V gene lookup returns CDR1 SQVTM and CDR2 ANQGSEA. V dropped 7 bases and J dropped 0 bases, with 9 bases sitting between them. CDR3 length: 12 amino acids. CDR3 residues: CSAGRMNTEAFF. Here the CDR3 DNA reads TGCAGCGCTGGACGGATGAACACTGAAGCTTTCTTT.

V is TRBV12-3 or TRBV12-4 and J is TRBJ1-2; 7 bases agree with TRBD1. V gave up 5 bases and J gave up 6 bases; unmatched junction bases: 3. The CDR3 loop spans 12 amino acids. This CDR3 is CASSTGDDGYTF. CDR3 nucleotides: TGTGCCAGCAGTACAGGGGATGATGGCTACACCTTC.

The chain has TRBV20-1 and TRBJ1-3; D is unresolved. There are 13 residues in the CDR3. Between the trimmed V and J ends, which lost 2 bases and 3 bases, there was a span of 8 bases. The V gene's germline CDR1 is DFQATT and CDR2 SNEGSKA (reference sequence). Here the CDR3 DNA reads TGCAGTGCTAGAACACAGAGTGGAAACACCATATATTTT. The encoded protein is CSARTQSGNTIYF.

The V call is TRBV7-2, the J call TRBJ1-1; the D gene is possibly TRBD1 (6 bases). Per the germline V gene, CDR1 is SGHTA and CDR2 is FQGNSA. This CDR3 region has 13 residues. Trimming cost V 3 bases and J 6 bases, with 11 bases left between them. CDR3 loop: CASSFTGKPEAFF. The CDR3 DNA sequence: TGTGCCAGCAGCTTCACAGGGAAACCTGAAGCTTTCTTT.

In its sample, this clonotype was seen a few times. This sequence joins TRBV7-2 and TRBJ2-3, with TRBD2 matching over 11 bases. V lost 5 bases and J lost 3; bases outside the gene matches: 16. The CDR3 length is 19 residues. The germline CDR1 and CDR2 sequences are SGHTA and FQGNSA. CDR3 nucleotides: TGTGCCAGCAGCCCAGGGAATAGCGGGGGGGCCCTCGGTACAGATACGCAGTATTTT. Encoded protein: CASSPGNSGGALGTDTQYF.

This clonotype was seen many times. CDR3: CASSYTGRGRKNIQYF. The CDR3 region has the DNA TGTGCCAGCAGTTACACGGGCAGGGGGCGGAAAAACATTCAGTACTTC. This chain links TRBV6-5 with TRBJ2-4, with TRBD1 matching 8 bases. The CDR3 spans 16 residues. After removal of 2 bases from V and 4 bases from J, the junction contained 7 bases not matched to a gene. CDR1 and CDR2 from the germline V gene are MNHEY and SVGAGI.

V usage is TRBV7-6 and J usage is TRBJ1-1; no clear D gene. The CDR3 sequence is 14 residues long. Germline V gives CDR1 SGHVS, CDR2 FNYEAQ. Deletions cut 1 base from V and 1 base from J, with 7 bases between. CDR3 amino acids: CASSLGPQNTEAFF. The CDR3 DNA reads TGTGCCAGCAGCTTAGGCCCCCAGAACACTGAAGCTTTCTTT.

This clonotype showed up many times. The V call is TRBV24-1, the J call TRBJ2-3; D not certain. V shed 2 bases and J shed 5 bases, with 10 bases lying between them. This CDR3 comprises 14 residues. Germline values: CDR1 KGHDR, CDR2 SFDVKD. CDR3 sequence (DNA): TGTGCCACCAGTGATTCCAGTTTCCGAGATACGCAGTATTTT. The encoded protein is CATSDSSFRDTQYF.

The chain uses TRBV6-2 or TRBV6-3 and TRBJ2-2; 7 nucleotides line up with TRBD1. In germline, CDR1 is MNHEY, CDR2 SVGEGT. Trimming removed 8 bases from V and 6 bases from J; junction bases left unmatched: 9. The CDR3 totals 14 residues. CDR3 sequence (DNA): TGTGCCAGCGCCTCGACAGGGCGGTCCGGGGAGCTGTTTTTT. It codes for CASASTGRSGELFF.

This chain joins TRBV9 and TRBJ2-6; no firm D call. The CDR3 has 16 amino acids. V lost 4 bases to trimming and J lost 2 bases, with 13 bases between them. Germline-derived CDR1 and CDR2 are SGDLS and YYNGEE. The DNA of the CDR3 is TGTGCCAGCAGCTCCCCCAAGGCGCCTGGGGCCAACGTCCTGACTTTC. Translated: CASSSPKAPGANVLTF. Looking up the rest from reference TRBV9 and TRBJ2-6 gives the full variable domain: DSGVTQTPKHLITATGQRVTLRCSPRSGDLSVYWYQQSLDQGLQFLIQYYNGEERAKGNILERFSAQQFPDLHSELNLSSLELGDSALYFCASSSPKAPGANVLTFGAGSRLTVL.

This chain links TRBV4-1 with TRBJ2-2; D uncertain. Per germline, CDR1 MGHRA and CDR2 YSYEKL. V gave up 0 bases and J gave up 1 base, with 9 bases separating them. CDR3 length: 16 residues. DNA of the CDR3: TGCGCCAGCAGCCAAGAACGTCATCAGAACACCGGGGAGCTGTTTTTT. It specifies CASSQERHQNTGELFF.

This clonotype was recorded a few times. The chain couples TRBV4-1 to TRBJ2-5; the match to TRBD1 covers 9 bases. Germline CDR1 and CDR2: MGHRA and YSYEKL. This CDR3 spans 14 amino acids. The trim removed 8 bases at V and 5 bases at J, leaving 9 bases unmatched. The CDR3: CASRPTGGVETQYF. The CDR3 DNA is TGCGCCAGCCGACCCACAGGGGGCGTTGAGACCCAGTACTTC.

The chain has TRBV5-6 and TRBJ2-7; D call uncertain. The length of the CDR3 is 13 residues. V gave up 1 base and J gave up 1 base, with 6 bases separating them. Germline V CDR1 and CDR2: SGHDT, YYEEEE. The CDR3 DNA reads TGTGCCAGCAGCTTGCGGGCATCCTACGAGCAGTACGTC. It encodes CASSLRASYEQYV.